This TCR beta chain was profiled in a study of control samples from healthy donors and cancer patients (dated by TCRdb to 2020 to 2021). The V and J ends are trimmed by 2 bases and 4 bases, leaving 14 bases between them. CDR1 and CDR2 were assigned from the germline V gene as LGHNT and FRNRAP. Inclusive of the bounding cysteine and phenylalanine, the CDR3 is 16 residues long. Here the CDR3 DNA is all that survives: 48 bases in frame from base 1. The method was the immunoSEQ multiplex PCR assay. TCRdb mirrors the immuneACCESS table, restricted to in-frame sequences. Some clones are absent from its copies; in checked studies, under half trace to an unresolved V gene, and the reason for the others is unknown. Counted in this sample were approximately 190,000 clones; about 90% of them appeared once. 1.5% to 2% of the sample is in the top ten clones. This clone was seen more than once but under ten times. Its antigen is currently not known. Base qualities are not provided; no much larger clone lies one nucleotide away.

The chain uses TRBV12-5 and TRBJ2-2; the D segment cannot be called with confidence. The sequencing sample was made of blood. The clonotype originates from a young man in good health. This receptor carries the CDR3 CASGLKRSLGTGELFF. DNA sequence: TGTGCTAGTGGTTTGAAAAGAAGCTTGGGCACCGGGGAGCTGTTTTTT.